Following are 12 T cell receptor beta chains from one sample sequenced in a study of blood T cell repertoires in COVID-19. The method was immunoSEQ multiplex PCR; TCRdb's version includes in-frame clones alone and lacks a portion of them. The data contain about 310,000 clones, roughly 86% of them singletons. Sequences were obtained from peripheral blood. The receptors stem from a woman between 50 and 59 years old who had recovered from COVID-19.

The chain recombines TRBV2 with TRBJ2-6, with a tentative D call TRBD2 (6 bases). The V and J ends lost 2 bases and 0 bases respectively, with 11 bases between them. The CDR3 runs to 17 residues. The germline CDR1 and CDR2 sequences are SNHLY and FYNNEI. The CDR3 DNA reads TGTGCCAGCAGTGAATGGGGACTGAACTCTGGGGCCAACGTCCTGACTTTC. It translates to CASSEWGLNSGANVLTF. The complete variable domain, with remaining parts taken from reference TRBV2 and TRBJ2-6, reads EPEVTQTPSHQVTQMGQEVILRCVPISNHLYFYWYRQILGQKVEFLVSFYNNEISEKSEIFDDQFSVERPDGSNFTLKIRSTKLEDSAMYFCASSEWGLNSGANVLTFGAGSRLTVL.

The chain uses TRBV7-2 and TRBJ2-1, with D possibly matching TRBD1 (6 bases). CDR3 length: 13 residues. V dropped 3 bases and J dropped 11 bases, with 14 bases sitting between them. Per germline, CDR1 SGHTA and CDR2 FQGNSA. DNA of the CDR3: TGTGCCAGCAGCTTGAACGGGACACCAAAGCAGTTCTTC. It yields the protein CASSLNGTPKQFF.

The V and J genes are TRBV11-2 and TRBJ1-2, with TRBD1 matching over 9 bases. The CDR3 is 15 residues long. J gave up 8 bases and V 0 bases, and 7 bases lay outside the gene matches. Germline CDR1 is SGHAT and CDR2 is FQNNGV. In nucleotides, the CDR3 is TGTGCCAGCAGCTTAGACGGACAGGGGATAAGGGGCTACACCTTC. This sequence encodes CASSLDGQGIRGYTF.

The V and J genes are TRBV19 and TRBJ1-1; TRBD1 matches at 12 bases. The CDR3 totals 17 residues. Germline CDR1 is LNHDA and CDR2 is SQIVND (reference sequence). J gave up 3 bases and V 3 bases, and 8 bases lay outside the gene matches. The DNA of the CDR3 is TGTGCCAGTAGTATCGGGACAGGGGGCGCCGGGGACACTGAAGCTTTCTTT. It specifies CASSIGTGGAGDTEAFF.

The gene calls are TRBV7-3 and TRBJ2-2; D call uncertain. V dropped 4 bases and J dropped 1 base, with 10 bases sitting between them. The germline gives CDR1 SGHTA, CDR2 FQGTGA. This CDR3 has 15 residues. The CDR3 loop is CASSSRRGNTGELFF. Written as DNA, the CDR3 is TGTGCCAGCAGCTCTCGCCGAGGGAACACCGGGGAGCTGTTTTTT. Combining the CDR3 with reference TRBV7-3 and TRBJ2-2 gives the whole variable domain GAGVSQTPSNKVTEKGKYVELRCDPISGHTALYWYRQSLGQGPEFLIYFQGTGAADDSGLPNDRFFAVRPEGSVSTLKIQRTERGDSAVYLCASSSRRGNTGELFFGEGSRLTVL.

V gene TRBV7-8 combines with J gene TRBJ1-4; possible D gene TRBD1, 6 bases. The length of the CDR3 is 15 residues. CDR1 is SGHVS, CDR2 FQNEAQ, per germline. V shed 2 bases and J shed 7 bases, with 14 bases lying between them. The CDR3 loop is CASSLRRGEGEKLFF. In DNA form, the CDR3 reads TGTGCCAGCAGCTTACGCAGGGGAGAAGGTGAAAAACTGTTTTTT.

The chain's CDR3 is CATSRDQPQDTQYF. CDR3 nucleotides: TGTGCCACCAGCAGAGATCAACCCCAGGATACGCAGTATTTT. The chain has TRBV15 and TRBJ2-3; no clear D gene. This CDR3 is built from 14 residues. The V end was cut by 0 bases, the J end by 6 bases, with 10 bases between. CDR1 is LNHNV, CDR2 YYDKDF, per germline (reference sequence).

This chain connects TRBV13 to TRBJ2-5; 7 bases are a match to TRBD1. The CDR3 totals 13 residues. J gave up 4 bases and V 4 bases, and 3 bases lay outside the gene matches. Germline CDR1 is PRHDT and CDR2 is FYEKMQ (reference sequence). The CDR3 nucleotides are TGTGCCAGCAGCTCCCACAGGGGAGAGACCCAGTACTTC. Protein: CASSSHRGETQYF.

The V gene is TRBV30, the J gene TRBJ2-7, with TRBD2 identical over 14 bases. The germline gives CDR1 GTSNPN, CDR2 SVGIG (reference sequence). The length of the CDR3 is 17 residues. J lost 2 bases, V lost 3 bases, and 9 bases had no gene match. CDR3 amino acids: CAWSIPGLAGGTYEQYF. The CDR3 nucleotides read TGTGCCTGGAGCATCCCCGGACTAGCGGGGGGAACCTACGAGCAGTACTTC.

V and J are TRBV7-8 and TRBJ1-2, with TRBD1 as a possible D gene (5 bases). Germline CDR1 SGHVS, CDR2 FQNEAQ. The CDR3 loop spans 16 amino acids. Trimming stripped 1 base from V and 5 bases from J, with 17 bases between. The CDR3 here is CASSLGVRGGVYGYTF. The CDR3, as DNA: TGTGCCAGCAGCTTAGGGGTCCGGGGAGGGGTATATGGCTACACCTTC.

CDR3 in DNA: TGTGCCAGCAGTCCCGACAGGGCCCGTGGTTCACCCCTCCACTTT. Translation: CASSPDRARGSPLHF. The rearrangement uses TRBV27 and TRBJ1-6, with 7 bases fitting TRBD1. Germline values: CDR1 MNHEY, CDR2 SMNVEV (reference sequence). The V and J ends lost 5 bases and 9 bases, in that order; junction bases with no gene match: 10. This CDR3 is built from 15 residues.

This clone was found a few times. This sequence joins TRBV28 and TRBJ1-5; the D is unclear. Trimming took 2 bases from V and 2 from J, leaving 7 bases between them. There are 14 residues in the CDR3. Germline values: CDR1 MDHEN, CDR2 SYDVKM. The CDR3 DNA reads TGTGCCAGCAGTTTAATGGGAGGCAATCAGCCCCAGCATTTT. This gives the protein CASSLMGGNQPQHF.